This TCR beta chain was obtained from a study of T cell responses to AZD1222 COVID-19 vaccine. This CDR3 is built from 17 residues. CDR1 is MDHEN and CDR2 is SYDVKM in the germline V gene. V was trimmed by 5 bases and J by 0 bases, leaving 18 bases between them. Sequencing was performed with immunoSEQ multiplex PCR; in TCRdb, only in-frame clones are kept and a portion is missing. The profile shows some 180,000 clones, around 90% of them singletons. The source material was peripheral blood, sampled 28 days after the second AZD1222 dose. This chain links TRBV28 with TRBJ2-3; a weak D match, TRBD1 (6 bases). This sequence originates from an adult who received the AZD1222 COVID-19 vaccine. CDR3 sequence: CASSPPGAGTSTDTQYF. CDR3 nucleotides: TGTGCCAGCAGTCCCCCCGGGGCCGGGACAAGCACAGATACGCAGTATTTT.